One sample yielded the 17 T cell receptor beta chains listed below, sequenced in a study of shared clonotypes between healthy human individuals. Sequenced by immunoSEQ multiplex PCR; TCRdb stores in-frame clones only, minus some. The repertoire includes more than 80,000 clones, roughly 69% of them detected once, and roughly 43% sits in the top ten. The sample taken for sequencing was memory CD8+ T cells sorted from blood. The subset here: CD45RO+ cells pooled with CCR7-negative TemRA cells. Source of these receptors: a man aged 25-40 years in good health.

The chain has TRBV28 and TRBJ2-3; D gene unclear. Trimming left V 4 bases short and J 5 bases short, with 13 bases between. CDR1 is MDHEN, CDR2 SYDVKM, per germline. This CDR3 comprises 14 residues. The CDR3 here is CASSSHPSVDTQYF. The CDR3 nucleotides read TGTGCCAGCAGTTCCCACCCCTCGGTAGATACGCAGTATTTT.

V and J are TRBV6-1 and TRBJ1-5, with D maybe TRBD1 (5 bases). Germline CDR1 and CDR2: MNHNS and SASEGT. Trimming removed 5 bases from V and 6 bases from J, with 17 bases in between. CDR3 length: 15 amino acids. Here the CDR3 DNA reads TGTGCCAGCAGTATCGGGTTCAGGGTGGTTCAGCCCCAGCATTTT. Amino acids: CASSIGFRVVQPQHF.

The rearrangement joins TRBV10-3 to TRBJ2-7; 10 nucleotides line up with TRBD1. With V trimmed by 2 bases and J by 3 bases, 4 bases remained unmatched. This CDR3 is 15 amino acids long. Per the germline V gene, CDR1 is ENHRY and CDR2 is SYGVKD. The CDR3 sequence: CAISEVRTGGYEQYF. In DNA form, the CDR3 reads TGTGCCATCAGTGAGGTGAGGACAGGGGGCTACGAGCAGTACTTC.

For the CDR3, the DNA is TGTGCCAGTAGCCGGGTGGGGGAAGGAGATACGCAGTATTTT. Amino acids: CASSRVGEGDTQYF. The chain joins TRBV19 to TRBJ2-3, with D perhaps given as TRBD1 or TRBD2 (5 bases each). CDR1 and CDR2 (germline): LNHDA, SQIVND (reference sequence). Trimming stripped 6 bases from V and 5 bases from J, with 15 bases between. The CDR3 length is 14 residues.

The rearrangement uses TRBV5-6 and TRBJ2-2; 7 nucleotides match TRBD1. This CDR3 spans 16 amino acids. V trimming: 4 bases; J trimming: 2 bases; junction bases outside the gene matches: 8. CDR1 and CDR2 (germline): SGHDT, YYEEEE. The CDR3 protein is CASSLTGAFNTGELFF. The DNA of the CDR3 is TGTGCCAGCAGCCTTACAGGGGCCTTCAACACCGGGGAGCTGTTTTTT.

V usage is TRBV7-8 and J usage is TRBJ1-4; TRBD1 matches 8 bases. The CDR3 runs to 15 residues. The germline V gene encodes CDR1 SGHVS and CDR2 FQNEAQ. The trim removed 6 bases at V and 5 bases at J, leaving 8 bases unmatched. CDR3 in DNA: TGTGCCAGCAGGGCCACGACAGGGGAGAATGAAAAACTGTTTTTT. This translates into CASRATTGENEKLFF. The entire variable domain, with the rest obtained from reference TRBV7-8 and TRBJ1-4, is as follows: GAGVSQSPRYKVAKRGQDVALRCDPISGHVSLFWYQQALGQGPEFLTYFQNEAQLDKSGLPSDRFFAERPEGSVSTLKIQRTQQEDSAVYLCASRATTGENEKLFFGSGTQLSVL.

The chain joins TRBV14 to TRBJ1-2; 7 bases fit TRBD1. V shed 3 bases and J 4 bases; nucleotides not matched to a gene: 2. Germline V gives CDR1 SGHDN, CDR2 FVKESK. The CDR3 extends over 13 amino acids. The CDR3 nucleotides read TGTGCCAGCAGCCAGGGACAGAGCTATGGCTACACCTTC. This gives the protein CASSQGQSYGYTF.

The V gene is TRBV25-1, the J gene TRBJ2-1; tentatively, D is TRBD2 (6 bases). In germline, CDR1 is MGHDK, CDR2 SYGVNS. This CDR3 region has 13 residues. The ends were cut back, 6 bases at V and 1 base at J, with 7 bases in the middle. DNA of the CDR3: TGTGCCAGCAGCGGGGGATCCTACAATGAGCAGTTCTTC. Translating gives CASSGGSYNEQFF.

The V call is TRBV27, the J call TRBJ1-5, with 12 bases identical to TRBD1. V shed 3 bases, J shed 4 bases, and the junction held 7 bases outside the gene matches. The CDR3 has 17 residues. Germline-derived CDR1 and CDR2 are MNHEY and SMNVEV (reference sequence). The CDR3 DNA sequence: TGTGCCAGCAGTTTGTGGGGGGGACAGGGGGCAAATCAGCCCCAGCATTTT. It translates to CASSLWGGQGANQPQHF.

On this clone: A far larger clone is just one base off, so this is likely a read error. V gene TRBV5-1 combines with J gene TRBJ2-7; 9 bases agree with TRBD2. The junction had 9 bases not matched to a gene; V was cut back by 4 bases and J by 1 base. Germline loops: CDR1 SGHRS, CDR2 YFSETQ. The CDR3 is made up of 16 amino acids. The CDR3 reads CASSIFAAGGSYEQYF. The CDR3 nucleotides are TGCGCCAGCAGCATTTTCGCAGCGGGAGGATCCTACGAGCAGTACTTC.

This clone was counted only a few times. The V call is TRBV29-1, the J call TRBJ2-7; 13 bases fit TRBD2. CDR1 SQVTM and CDR2 ANQGSEA come from the germline V gene. V lost 2 bases and J lost 8; bases outside the gene matches: 9. The CDR3 is 15 amino acids. DNA of the CDR3: TGCAGCGTTGAATTGAGGACTAGCGGGAGTAATAAGCAGTACTTC. Protein product: CSVELRTSGSNKQYF.

A single count supports this clone. The chain has TRBV28 and TRBJ2-7; D gene uncertain. The CDR3 totals 14 residues. Looked up from germline, CDR1 is MDHEN and CDR2 is SYDVKM. V was shortened by 3 bases and J by 2 bases, with 11 bases between the two germline ends. The CDR3 nucleotides read TGTGCCAGCAGTTTGGTTTACGATACCTACGAGCAGTACTTC. Protein product: CASSLVYDTYEQYF.

This clone has only a few counts. The gene calls are TRBV7-8 and TRBJ2-7, with D possibly being TRBD1 or TRBD2 (6 bases each). V lost 5 bases and J 3 bases, leaving 20 bases between the germline ends. Germline CDR1 SGHVS, CDR2 FQNEAQ. The CDR3 covers 16 residues. The CDR3 spells CASSPTGTGGFYEQYF. CDR3 coding DNA: TGTGCCAGCAGCCCCACAGGGACTGGCGGGTTCTACGAGCAGTACTTC.

The genes are TRBV2 and TRBJ2-1, with a possible D match to TRBD1 (6 bases). The CDR3 is 14 amino acids. The V gene lost 5 bases and the J gene lost 5 bases, with 13 bases spanning the gap. CDR1 and CDR2 (germline): SNHLY, FYNNEI. CDR3 sequence: CASSWVDRNNEQFF. The CDR3 region has the DNA TGTGCCAGCAGTTGGGTCGACAGGAACAATGAGCAGTTCTTC.

V usage is TRBV15 and J usage is TRBJ2-7, with D perhaps being TRBD1 or TRBD2 (6 bases each). The CDR3 totals 15 residues. The V end lost 1 base, the J end lost 5 bases, and 15 bases lay between the germline ends. Germline lookup yields CDR1 LNHNV and CDR2 YYDKDF (reference sequence). DNA of the CDR3: TGTGCCACCAGCAGAGTGATCGGGGGCTTTAACGAGCAGTACTTC. Its protein product is CATSRVIGGFNEQYF.

The rearrangement links TRBV6-1 to TRBJ2-5; tentatively, D is TRBD1 (6 bases). Germline values: CDR1 MNHNS, CDR2 SASEGT. The CDR3 runs to 12 residues. Trimming took off 6 bases at V and 5 bases at J, with 10 bases between the two ends. In DNA form, the CDR3 reads TGTGCCAGCAGCCCAGGGGCTGAGACCCAGTACTTC. Translation: CASSPGAETQYF.

J is TRBJ1-5 and V is TRBV28, with 9 bases lining up with TRBD1. V lost 6 bases, J lost 3 bases, and 12 bases stayed unmatched. The CDR3 runs to 17 residues. Germline assignment: CDR1 MDHEN and CDR2 SYDVKM. CDR3 in amino acids: CASSPRDRASDNQPQHF. DNA for the CDR3: TGTGCCAGCAGCCCAAGGGACAGGGCTTCAGACAATCAGCCCCAGCATTTT.